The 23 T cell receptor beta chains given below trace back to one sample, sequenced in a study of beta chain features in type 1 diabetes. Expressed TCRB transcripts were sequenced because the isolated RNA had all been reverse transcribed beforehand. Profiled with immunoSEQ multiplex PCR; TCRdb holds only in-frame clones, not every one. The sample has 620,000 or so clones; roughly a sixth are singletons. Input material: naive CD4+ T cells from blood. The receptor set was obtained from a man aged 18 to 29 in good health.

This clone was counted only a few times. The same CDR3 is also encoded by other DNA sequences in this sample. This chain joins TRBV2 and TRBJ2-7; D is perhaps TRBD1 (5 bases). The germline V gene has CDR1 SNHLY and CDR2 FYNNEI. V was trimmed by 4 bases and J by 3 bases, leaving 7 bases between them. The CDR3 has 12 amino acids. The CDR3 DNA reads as TGTGCCAGCAGTGTTCAGGGCTACGAGCAGTACTTC. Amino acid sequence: CASSVQGYEQYF.

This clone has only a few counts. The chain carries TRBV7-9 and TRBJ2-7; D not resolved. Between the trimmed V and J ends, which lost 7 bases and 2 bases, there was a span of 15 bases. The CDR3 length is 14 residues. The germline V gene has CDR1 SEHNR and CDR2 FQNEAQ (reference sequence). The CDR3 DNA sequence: TGTGCCAGCACCCCACGGGCAGGCCCCTACGAGCAGTACTTC. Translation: CASTPRAGPYEQYF.

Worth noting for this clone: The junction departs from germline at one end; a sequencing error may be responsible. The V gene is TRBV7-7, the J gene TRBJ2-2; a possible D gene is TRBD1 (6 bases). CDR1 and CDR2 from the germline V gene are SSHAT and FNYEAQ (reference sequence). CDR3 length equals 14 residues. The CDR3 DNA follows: TGTGCTAGCAGCTTGGGACAGAACACCGGGGAGCTGTTTTTT. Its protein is CASSLGQNTGELFF.

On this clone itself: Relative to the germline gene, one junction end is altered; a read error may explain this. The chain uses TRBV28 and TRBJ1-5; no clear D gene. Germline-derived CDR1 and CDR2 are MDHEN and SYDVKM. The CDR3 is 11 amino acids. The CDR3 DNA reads TGTGCCAGCAGTTCCGGGGTGGGGTGGTATTTT. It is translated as CASSSGVGWYF.

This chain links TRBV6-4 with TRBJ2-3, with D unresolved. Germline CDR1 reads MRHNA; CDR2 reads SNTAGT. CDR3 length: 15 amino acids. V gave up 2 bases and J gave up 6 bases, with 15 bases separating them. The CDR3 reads CASSDGPGLVDTQYF. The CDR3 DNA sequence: TGTGCCAGCAGTGACGGACCCGGTCTCGTTGATACGCAGTATTTT.

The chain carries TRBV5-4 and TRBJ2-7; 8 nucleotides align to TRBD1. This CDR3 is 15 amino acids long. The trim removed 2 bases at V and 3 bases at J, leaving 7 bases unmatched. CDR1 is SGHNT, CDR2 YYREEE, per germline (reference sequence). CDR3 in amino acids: CASSLDRGSIYEQYF. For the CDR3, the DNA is TGTGCCAGCAGCTTAGACAGGGGAAGTATCTACGAGCAGTACTTC.

The CDR3 coding sequence is TGTGCCAGCAGTTATCGGGAGGCCTATGAGCAGTTCTTC. Protein sequence: CASSYREAYEQFF. The chain carries TRBV6-5 and TRBJ2-1, with 7 bases matching TRBD2. In germline, CDR1 is MNHEY, CDR2 SVGAGI. The CDR3 spans 13 residues. J gave up 8 bases and V 3 bases, and 4 bases lay outside the gene matches.

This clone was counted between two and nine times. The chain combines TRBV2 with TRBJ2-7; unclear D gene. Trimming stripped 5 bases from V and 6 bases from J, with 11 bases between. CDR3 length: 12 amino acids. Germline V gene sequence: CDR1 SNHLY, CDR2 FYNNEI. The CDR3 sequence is CASSLQIGEQYF. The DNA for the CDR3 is TGTGCCAGCAGTTTGCAGATTGGCGAGCAGTACTTC. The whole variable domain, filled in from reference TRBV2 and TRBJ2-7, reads EPEVTQTPSHQVTQMGQEVILRCVPISNHLYFYWYRQILGQKVEFLVSFYNNEISEKSEIFDDQFSVERPDGSNFTLKIRSTKLEDSAMYFCASSLQIGEQYFGPGTRLTVT.

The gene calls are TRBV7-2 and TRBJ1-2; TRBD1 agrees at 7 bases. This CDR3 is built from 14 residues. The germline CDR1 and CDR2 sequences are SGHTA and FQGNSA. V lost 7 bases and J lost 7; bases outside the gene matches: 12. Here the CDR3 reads CASNTVQGIGGYTF. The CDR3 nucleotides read TGTGCCAGCAACACGGTACAGGGGATCGGTGGCTACACCTTC.

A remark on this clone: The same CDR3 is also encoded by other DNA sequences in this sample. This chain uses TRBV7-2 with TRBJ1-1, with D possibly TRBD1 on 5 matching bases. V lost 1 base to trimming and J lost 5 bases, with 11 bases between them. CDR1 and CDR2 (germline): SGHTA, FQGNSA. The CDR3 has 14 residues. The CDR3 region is CASSLVRGRTEAFF. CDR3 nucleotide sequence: TGTGCCAGCAGCTTAGTTCGGGGGAGGACTGAAGCTTTCTTT.

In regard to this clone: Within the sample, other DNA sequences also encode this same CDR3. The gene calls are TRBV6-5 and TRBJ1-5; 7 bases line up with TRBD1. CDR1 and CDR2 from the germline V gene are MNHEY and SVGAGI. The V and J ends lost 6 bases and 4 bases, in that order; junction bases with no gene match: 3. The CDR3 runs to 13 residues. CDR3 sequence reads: CASRSGGNQPQHF. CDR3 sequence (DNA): TGTGCCAGCAGGTCAGGGGGAAATCAGCCCCAGCATTTT.

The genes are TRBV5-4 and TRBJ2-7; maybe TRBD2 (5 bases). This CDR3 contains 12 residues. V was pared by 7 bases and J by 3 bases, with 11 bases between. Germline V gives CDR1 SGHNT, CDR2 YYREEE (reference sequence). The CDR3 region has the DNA TGTGCCAGCTCACGGGGTATCTACGAGCAGTACTTC. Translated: CASSRGIYEQYF.

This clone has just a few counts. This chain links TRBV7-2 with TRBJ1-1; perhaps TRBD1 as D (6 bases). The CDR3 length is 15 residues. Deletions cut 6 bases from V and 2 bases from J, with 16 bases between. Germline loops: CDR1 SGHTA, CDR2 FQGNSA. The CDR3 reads CASRGTRSLNTEAFF. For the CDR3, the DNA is TGTGCCAGCAGGGGGACAAGGTCGTTAAACACTGAAGCTTTCTTT.

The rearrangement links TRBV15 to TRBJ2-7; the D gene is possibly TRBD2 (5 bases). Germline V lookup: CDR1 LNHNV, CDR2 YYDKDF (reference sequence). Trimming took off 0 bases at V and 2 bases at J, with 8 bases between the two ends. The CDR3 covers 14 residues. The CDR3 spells CATSRDEGPYEQYF. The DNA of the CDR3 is TGTGCCACCAGCAGAGATGAGGGCCCCTACGAGCAGTACTTC.

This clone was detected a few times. The CDR3 DNA sequence: TGTGCCAGTAGTCCACCGGGACAAAGGGTTAATGAGCAGTTCTTC. Translated, it gives CASSPPGQRVNEQFF. The J gene is TRBJ2-1, the V gene TRBV19, with D maybe TRBD1 (6 bases). The length of the CDR3 is 15 residues. The germline gives CDR1 LNHDA, CDR2 SQIVND (reference sequence). Trimming pared 5 bases from V and 7 bases from J, leaving 18 bases between.

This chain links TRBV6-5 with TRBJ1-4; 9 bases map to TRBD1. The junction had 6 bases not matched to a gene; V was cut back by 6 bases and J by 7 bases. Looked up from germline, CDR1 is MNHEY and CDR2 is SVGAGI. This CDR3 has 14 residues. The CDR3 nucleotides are TGTGCCAGCAGAACAGGGGGCCGGATTGAAAAACTGTTTTTT. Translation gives CASRTGGRIEKLFF.

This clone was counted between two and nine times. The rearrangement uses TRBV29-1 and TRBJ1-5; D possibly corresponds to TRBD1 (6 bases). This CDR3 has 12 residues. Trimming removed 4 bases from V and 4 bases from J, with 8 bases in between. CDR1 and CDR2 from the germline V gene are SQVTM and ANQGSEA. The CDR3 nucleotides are TGCAGCGTTGGCGGACAGAATCAGCCCCAGCATTTT. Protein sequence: CSVGGQNQPQHF.

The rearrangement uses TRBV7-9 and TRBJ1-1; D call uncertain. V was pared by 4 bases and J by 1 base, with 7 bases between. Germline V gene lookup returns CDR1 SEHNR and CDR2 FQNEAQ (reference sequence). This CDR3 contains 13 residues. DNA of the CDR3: TGTGCCAGCAGCTCCCCCAGGAACACTGAAGCTTTCTTT. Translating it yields CASSSPRNTEAFF. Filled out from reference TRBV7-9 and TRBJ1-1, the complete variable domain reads DTGVSQNPRHKITKRGQNVTFRCDPISEHNRLYWYRQTLGQGPEFLTYFQNEAQLEKSRLLSDRFSAERPKGSFSTLEIQRTEQGDSAMYLCASSSPRNTEAFFGQGTRLTVV.

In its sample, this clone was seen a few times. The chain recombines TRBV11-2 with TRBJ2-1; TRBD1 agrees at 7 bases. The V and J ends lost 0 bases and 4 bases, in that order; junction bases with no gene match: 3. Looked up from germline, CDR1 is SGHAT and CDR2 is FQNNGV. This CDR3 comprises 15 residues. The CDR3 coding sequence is TGTGCCAGCAGCTTAGAAGGGACAGTTTACAATGAGCAGTTCTTC. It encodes CASSLEGTVYNEQFF.

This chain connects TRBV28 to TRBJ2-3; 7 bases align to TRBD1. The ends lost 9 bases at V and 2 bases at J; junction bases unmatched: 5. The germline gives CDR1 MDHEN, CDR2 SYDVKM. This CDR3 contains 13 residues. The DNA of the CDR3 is TGTGCCAGTCGGACAGGCATCACAGATACGCAGTATTTT. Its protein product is CASRTGITDTQYF.

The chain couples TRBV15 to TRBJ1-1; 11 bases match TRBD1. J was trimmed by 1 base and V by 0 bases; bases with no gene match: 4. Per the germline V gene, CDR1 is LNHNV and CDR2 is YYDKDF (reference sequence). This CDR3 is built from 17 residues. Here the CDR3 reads CATSRDGGQGENTEAFF. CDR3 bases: TGTGCCACCAGCAGAGATGGGGGACAGGGGGAGAACACTGAAGCTTTCTTT.

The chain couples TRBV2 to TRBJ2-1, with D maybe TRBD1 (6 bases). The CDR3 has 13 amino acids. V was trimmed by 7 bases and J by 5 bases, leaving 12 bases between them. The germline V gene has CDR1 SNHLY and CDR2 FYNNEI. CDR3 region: CASKTGRNNEQFF. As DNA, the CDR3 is TGTGCCAGCAAGACAGGTAGGAACAATGAGCAGTTCTTC.

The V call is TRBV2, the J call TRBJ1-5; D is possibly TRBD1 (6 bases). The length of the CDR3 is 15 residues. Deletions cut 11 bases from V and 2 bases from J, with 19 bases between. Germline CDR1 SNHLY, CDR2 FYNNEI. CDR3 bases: TGTGCCGGGGGCGGGACAACAACGGGCAATCAGCCCCAGCATTTT. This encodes CAGGGTTTGNQPQHF.